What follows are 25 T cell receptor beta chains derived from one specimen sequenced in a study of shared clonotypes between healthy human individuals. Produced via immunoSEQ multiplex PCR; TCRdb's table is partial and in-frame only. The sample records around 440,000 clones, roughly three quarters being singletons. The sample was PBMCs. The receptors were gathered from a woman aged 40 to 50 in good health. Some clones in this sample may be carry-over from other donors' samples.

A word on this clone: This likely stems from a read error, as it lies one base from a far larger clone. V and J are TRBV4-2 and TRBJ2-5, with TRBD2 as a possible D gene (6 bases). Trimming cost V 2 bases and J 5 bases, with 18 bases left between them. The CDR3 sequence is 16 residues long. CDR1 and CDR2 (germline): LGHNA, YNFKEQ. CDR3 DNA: TGTGCCAGCAGCCAAAATCTGCAGGGAGGAATGGAGACCCAGTACTTC. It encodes CASSQNLQGGMETQYF.

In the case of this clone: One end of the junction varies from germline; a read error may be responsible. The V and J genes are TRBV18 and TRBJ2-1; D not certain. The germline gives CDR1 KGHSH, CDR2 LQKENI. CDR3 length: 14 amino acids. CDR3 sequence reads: CASSPPSTSTERFF. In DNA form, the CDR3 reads TGTGCCAGCTCACCACCAAGCACATCTACCGAGCGGTTCTTC.

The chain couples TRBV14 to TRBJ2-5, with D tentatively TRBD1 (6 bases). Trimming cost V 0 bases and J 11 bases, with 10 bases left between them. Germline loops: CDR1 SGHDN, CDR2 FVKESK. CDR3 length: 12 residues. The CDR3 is CASSQDVGAQYF. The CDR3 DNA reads TGTGCCAGCAGCCAAGATGTGGGGGCGCAGTACTTC. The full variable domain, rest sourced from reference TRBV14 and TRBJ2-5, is EAGVTQFPSHSVIEKGQTVTLRCDPISGHDNLYWYRRVMGKEIKFLLHFVKESKQDESGMPNNRFLAERTGGTYSTLKVQPAELEDSGVYFCASSQDVGAQYFGPGTRLLVL.

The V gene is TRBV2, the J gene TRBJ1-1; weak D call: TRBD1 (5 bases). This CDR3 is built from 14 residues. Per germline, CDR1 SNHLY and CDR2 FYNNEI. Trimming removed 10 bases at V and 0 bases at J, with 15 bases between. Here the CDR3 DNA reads TGTGCCACACAGGAGGTTTCTATGAACACTGAAGCTTTCTTT. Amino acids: CATQEVSMNTEAFF.

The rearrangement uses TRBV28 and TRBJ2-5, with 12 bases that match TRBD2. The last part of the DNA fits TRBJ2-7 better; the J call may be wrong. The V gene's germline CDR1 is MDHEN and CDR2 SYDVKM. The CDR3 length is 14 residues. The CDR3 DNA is TGTGCCACCCAAGGGACTAGCGGGCCCTACGAGCAGTACTTC. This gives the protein CATQGTSGPYEQYF.

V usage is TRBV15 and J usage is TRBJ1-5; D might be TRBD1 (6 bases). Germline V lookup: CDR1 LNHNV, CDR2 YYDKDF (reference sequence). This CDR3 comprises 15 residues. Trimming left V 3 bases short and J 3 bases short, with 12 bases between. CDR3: CATSRGGGPNQPQHF. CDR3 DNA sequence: TGTGCCACCAGCAGGGGAGGGGGGCCCAATCAGCCCCAGCATTTT.

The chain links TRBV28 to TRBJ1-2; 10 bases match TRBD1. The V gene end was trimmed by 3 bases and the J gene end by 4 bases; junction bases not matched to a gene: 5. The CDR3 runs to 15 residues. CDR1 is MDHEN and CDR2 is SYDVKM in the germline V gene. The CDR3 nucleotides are TGTGCCAGCAGTTTGACGGGACAGGGGATCTATGGCTACACCTTC. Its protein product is CASSLTGQGIYGYTF.

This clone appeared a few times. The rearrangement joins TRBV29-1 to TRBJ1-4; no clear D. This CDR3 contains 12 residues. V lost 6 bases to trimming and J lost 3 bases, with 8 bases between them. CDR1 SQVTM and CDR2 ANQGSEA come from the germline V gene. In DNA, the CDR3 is TGCAGCGTCGGGTTGGCTAATGAAAAACTGTTTTTT. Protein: CSVGLANEKLFF.

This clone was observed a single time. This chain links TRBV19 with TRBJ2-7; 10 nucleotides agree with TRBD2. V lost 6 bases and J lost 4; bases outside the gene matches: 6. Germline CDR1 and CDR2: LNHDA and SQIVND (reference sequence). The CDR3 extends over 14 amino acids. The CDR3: CASRNLAGAYEQYF. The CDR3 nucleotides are TGTGCCAGTAGAAATCTAGCGGGAGCATACGAGCAGTACTTC.

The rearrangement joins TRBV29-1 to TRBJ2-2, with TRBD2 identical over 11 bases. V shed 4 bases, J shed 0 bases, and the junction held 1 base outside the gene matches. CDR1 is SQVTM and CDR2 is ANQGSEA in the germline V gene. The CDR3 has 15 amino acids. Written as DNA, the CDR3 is TGCAGCGTTGGTAGCGGGAGGGCGAACACCGGGGAGCTGTTTTTT. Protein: CSVGSGRANTGELFF.

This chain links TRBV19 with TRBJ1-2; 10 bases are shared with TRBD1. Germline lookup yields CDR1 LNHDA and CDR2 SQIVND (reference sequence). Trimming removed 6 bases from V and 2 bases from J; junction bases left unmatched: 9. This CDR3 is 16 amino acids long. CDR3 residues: CASRTGGVRGNYGYTF. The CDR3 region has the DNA TGTGCCAGTAGGACAGGGGGCGTCAGGGGGAACTATGGCTACACCTTC.

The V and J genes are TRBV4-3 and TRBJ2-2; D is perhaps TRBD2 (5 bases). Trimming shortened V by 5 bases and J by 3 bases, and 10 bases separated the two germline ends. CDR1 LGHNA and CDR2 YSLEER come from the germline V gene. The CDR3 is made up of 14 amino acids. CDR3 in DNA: TGCGCCAGCAGCAGCGGCGAGGACACCGGGGAGCTGTTTTTT. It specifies CASSSGEDTGELFF.

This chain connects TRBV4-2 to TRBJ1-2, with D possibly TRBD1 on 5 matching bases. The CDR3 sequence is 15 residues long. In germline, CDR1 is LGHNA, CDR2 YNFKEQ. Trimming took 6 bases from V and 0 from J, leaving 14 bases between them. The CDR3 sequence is CASRRTHEANYGYTF. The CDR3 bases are TGTGCCAGCAGACGGACACACGAAGCTAACTATGGCTACACCTTC.

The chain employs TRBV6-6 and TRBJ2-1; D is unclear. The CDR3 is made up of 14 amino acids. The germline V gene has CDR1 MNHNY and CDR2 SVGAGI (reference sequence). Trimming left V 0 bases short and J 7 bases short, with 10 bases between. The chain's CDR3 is CASSYSLEGNEQFF. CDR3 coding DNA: TGTGCCAGCAGTTACTCCCTAGAAGGGAATGAGCAGTTCTTC.

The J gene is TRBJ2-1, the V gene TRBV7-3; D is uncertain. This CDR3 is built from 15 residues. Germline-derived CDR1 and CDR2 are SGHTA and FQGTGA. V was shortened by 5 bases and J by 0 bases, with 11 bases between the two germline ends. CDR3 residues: CASSPGPSSYNEQFF. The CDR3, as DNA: TGTGCCAGCAGCCCCGGGCCAAGCTCCTACAATGAGCAGTTCTTC.

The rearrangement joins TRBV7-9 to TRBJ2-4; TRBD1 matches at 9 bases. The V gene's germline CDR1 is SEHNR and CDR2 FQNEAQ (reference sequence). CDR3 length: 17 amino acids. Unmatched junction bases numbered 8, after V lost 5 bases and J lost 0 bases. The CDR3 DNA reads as TGTGCCAGCAGCAGCTACAGGGGGCCTCTAGCCAAAAACATTCAGTACTTC. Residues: CASSSYRGPLAKNIQYF.

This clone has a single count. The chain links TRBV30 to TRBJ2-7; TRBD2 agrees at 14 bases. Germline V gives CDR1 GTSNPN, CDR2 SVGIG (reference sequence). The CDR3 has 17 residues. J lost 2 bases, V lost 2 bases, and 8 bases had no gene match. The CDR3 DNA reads TGTGCCTGGAGTCCGACTAGCGGGAGGGCTGGGCCCTACGAGCAGTACTTC. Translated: CAWSPTSGRAGPYEQYF.

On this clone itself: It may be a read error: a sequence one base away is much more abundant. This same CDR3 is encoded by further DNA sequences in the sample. This CDR3 reads CASDRGYEQFF. Here the CDR3 DNA reads TGTGCCAGTGACAGGGGGTATGAGCAGTTCTTC. The rearrangement joins TRBV19 to TRBJ2-1; 9 bases fit TRBD1. This CDR3 region has 11 residues. V was pared by 8 bases and J by 8 bases, with 1 base of the junction left unmatched. Germline V gene lookup returns CDR1 LNHDA and CDR2 SQIVND (reference sequence). The whole variable domain, filled in from reference TRBV19 and TRBJ2-1, reads DGGITQSPKYLFRKEGQNVTLSCEQNLNHDAMYWYRQDPGQGLRLIYYSQIVNDFQKGDIAEGYSVSREKKESFPLTVTSAQKNPTAFYLCASDRGYEQFFGPGTRLTVL.

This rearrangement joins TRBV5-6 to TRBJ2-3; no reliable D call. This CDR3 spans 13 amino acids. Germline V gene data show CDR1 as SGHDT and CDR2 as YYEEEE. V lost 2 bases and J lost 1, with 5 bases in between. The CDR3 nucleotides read TGTGCCAGCAGCTTTTCGGGCACAGATACGCAGTATTTT. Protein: CASSFSGTDTQYF.

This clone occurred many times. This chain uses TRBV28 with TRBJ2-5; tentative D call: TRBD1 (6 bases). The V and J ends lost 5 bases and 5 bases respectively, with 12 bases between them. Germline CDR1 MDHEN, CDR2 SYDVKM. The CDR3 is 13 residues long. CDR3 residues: CASSRQGSETQYF. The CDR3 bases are TGTGCCAGCAGTCGGCAGGGGTCGGAGACCCAGTACTTC.

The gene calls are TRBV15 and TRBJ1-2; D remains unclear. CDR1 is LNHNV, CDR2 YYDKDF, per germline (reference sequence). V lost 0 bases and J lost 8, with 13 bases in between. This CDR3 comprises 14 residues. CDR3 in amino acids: CATSRDPTGTGYTF. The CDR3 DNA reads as TGTGCCACCAGCAGAGATCCGACTGGAACGGGCTACACCTTC.

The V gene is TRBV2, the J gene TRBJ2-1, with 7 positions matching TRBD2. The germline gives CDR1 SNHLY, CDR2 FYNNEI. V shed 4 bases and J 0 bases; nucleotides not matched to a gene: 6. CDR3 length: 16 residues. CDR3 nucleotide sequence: TGTGCCAGCAGTGGAAGACTAGCAGACTCCTACAATGAGCAGTTCTTC. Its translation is CASSGRLADSYNEQFF.

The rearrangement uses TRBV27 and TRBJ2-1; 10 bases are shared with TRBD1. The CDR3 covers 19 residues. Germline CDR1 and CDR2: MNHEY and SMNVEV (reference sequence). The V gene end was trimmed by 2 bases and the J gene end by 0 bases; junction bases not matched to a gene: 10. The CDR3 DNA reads TGTGCCAGCAGTTTACGAGGACAGGGGGTTCCCAGCTCCTACAATGAGCAGTTCTTC. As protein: CASSLRGQGVPSSYNEQFF.

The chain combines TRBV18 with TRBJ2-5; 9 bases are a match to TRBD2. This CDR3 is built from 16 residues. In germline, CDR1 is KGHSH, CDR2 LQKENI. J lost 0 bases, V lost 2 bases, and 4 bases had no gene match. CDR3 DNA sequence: TGTGCCAGCTCACCAGGGCGACTAGCGGACCAAGAGACCCAGTACTTC. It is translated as CASSPGRLADQETQYF.

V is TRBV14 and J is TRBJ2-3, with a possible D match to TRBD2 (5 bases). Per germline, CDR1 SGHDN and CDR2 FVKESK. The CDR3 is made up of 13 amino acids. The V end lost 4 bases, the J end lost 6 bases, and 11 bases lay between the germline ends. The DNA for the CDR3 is TGTGCCAGCAGCCCATATCCGGGGGATACGCAGTATTTT. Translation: CASSPYPGDTQYF. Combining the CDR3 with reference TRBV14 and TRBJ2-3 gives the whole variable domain EAGVTQFPSHSVIEKGQTVTLRCDPISGHDNLYWYRRVMGKEIKFLLHFVKESKQDESGMPNNRFLAERTGGTYSTLKVQPAELEDSGVYFCASSPYPGDTQYFGPGTRLTVL.